A selection of T cell receptor beta chains follows, all from one sample in a study of blood T cells in healthy people across ages. One entry per CDR3 protein results from TCRdb running MiXCR on the 5' RACE reads. In the table there are approximately 1,100,000 distinct CDR3 sequences, under 45% of which are singletons. Sequenced input: blood. The receptors derive from a woman aged 60-75 years in good health. CDR3s include the opening cysteine and the closing phenylalanine or tryptophan. A D gene is named only where the DNA matches it firmly. Expanded clones get a size class; other rows say once, few or many, or leave the size out.

D: -
J: TRBJ2-1
V: TRBV20-1
size: -
DNA: TGCAGTGCTACTAGATGCGCCGGGGGCTCCTACAATGAGCAGTTCTTC
CDR3: CSATRCAGGSYNEQFF

D: TRBD2
J: TRBJ2-7
V: TRBV5-1
size: -
DNA: TGCGCCAGCAGCTTGCGCGGACAGGGGACTAGCGGGCCTAAGGGGTACGAGCAGTACTTC
CDR3: CASSLRGQGTSGPKGYEQYF

D: TRBD2
J: TRBJ2-7
V: TRBV7-7
size: -
DNA: TGTGCCAGCAGCCCCCAAAGCGGGGGCAGCTCCTACGAGCAGTACTTC
CDR3: CASSPQSGGSSYEQYF

D: -
J: TRBJ2-7
V: TRBV10-3
size: many
DNA: TGTGCCATCAGTGAGTCGTCCCTAGAGACCTCCTACGAGCAGTACTTC
CDR3: CAISESSLETSYEQYF

D: -
J: TRBJ2-1
V: TRBV24-1
size: few
DNA: TGTGCCACCAGTGATTCCTCCCCGTCCACGGAGAGATCCTACAATGAGCAGTTCTTC
CDR3: CATSDSSPSTERSYNEQFF

D: -
J: TRBJ1-5
V: TRBV5-1
size: many
DNA: TGCGCCAGCAGCTTGGAAGGTGGGGGTCAGCCCCAGCATTTT
CDR3: CASSLEGGGQPQHF

D: TRBD1
J: TRBJ1-5
V: TRBV25-1
size: -
DNA: TGTGCCAGCAGTGGGCAATACGGGACAGGATCGAACTGCAGCAATCAGCCCCAGCATTTT
CDR3: CASSGQYGTGSNCSNQPQHF

D: TRBD1
J: TRBJ2-1
V: TRBV2
size: -
DNA: TGTGCCAGCAGCCCGCGACAGGGGTCTGGGAATGAGCAGTTCTTC
CDR3: CASSPRQGSGNEQFF

D: TRBD2
J: TRBJ2-1
V: TRBV12-3/TRBV12-4
size: -
DNA: TGTGCCAGCAGTTTCCCTGGGACTAGCGTCAATGAGCAGTTCTTC
CDR3: CASSFPGTSVNEQFF

D: -
J: TRBJ1-5
V: TRBV10-3
size: few
DNA: TGTGCCACCCGGGGGAACAGCAATCAGCCCCAGCATTTT
CDR3: CATRGNSNQPQHF

D: TRBD2
J: TRBJ2-7
V: TRBV12-3/TRBV12-4
size: -
DNA: TGTGCCAGCAGTCCTAGCGGGAAGGCGGGGAATGAGCAGTACTTC
CDR3: CASSPSGKAGNEQYF

D: -
J: TRBJ1-2
V: TRBV15
size: -
DNA: TGTGCCACCAGCAGCGACAGAGACTACAACTATGGCTACACCTTC
CDR3: CATSSDRDYNYGYTF

D: -
J: TRBJ2-5
V: TRBV9
size: many
DNA: TGTGCCAGCAGCGCAGTAGGGGAGACCCAGTACTTC
CDR3: CASSAVGETQYF

D: TRBD1
J: TRBJ2-3
V: TRBV14
size: -
DNA: TGTGCCAGCAGCCAAGATCGGCGGCAGGGGGCAGTAAGAGATACGCAGTATTTT
CDR3: CASSQDRRQGAVRDTQYF

D: -
J: TRBJ2-5
V: TRBV6-5
size: few
DNA: TGTGCCAGCTCGAGGGGGGGCTCCCAAGAGACCCAGTACTTC
CDR3: CASSRGGSQETQYF

D: -
J: TRBJ2-7
V: TRBV12-3/TRBV12-4
size: -
DNA: TGTGCCAGCAGTTACGAGCGAGAATACGAGCAGTACTTC
CDR3: CASSYEREYEQYF

D: TRBD1
J: TRBJ2-5
V: TRBV25-1
size: -
DNA: TGTGCCAGCAGTGAAGGTTTACAGGGGGCAAGGGAGACCCAGTACTTC
CDR3: CASSEGLQGARETQYF

D: -
J: TRBJ2-5
V: TRBV3-1
size: -
DNA: TGTGCCAGCAGCCAACAGGATAAGACCCAGTACTTC
CDR3: CASSQQDKTQYF

D: -
J: TRBJ2-3
V: TRBV4-2
size: many
DNA: TGTGCCAGCAGCCCCCGGGCAGGGGCAGGGGATACGCAGTATTTT
CDR3: CASSPRAGAGDTQYF

D: TRBD2
J: TRBJ2-7
V: TRBV2
size: -
DNA: TGTGCCAGCAGTGAACTGGGGGGGTACGGGCAGTACTTC
CDR3: CASSELGGYGQYF

D: -
J: TRBJ2-7
V: TRBV11-2
size: few
DNA: TGTGCCAGCAGCTTAGTCCAGGGTCAATCCTACGAGCAGTACTTC
CDR3: CASSLVQGQSYEQYF

D: TRBD2
J: TRBJ2-1
V: TRBV20-1
size: -
DNA: TGCAGTGCTAGAGACGGGAGGGTGTACAATGAGCAGTTCTTC
CDR3: CSARDGRVYNEQFF

D: -
J: TRBJ1-2
V: TRBV20-1
size: -
DNA: TGCAGTGCTAGAGGGGTCCTAGGGGGGGCTGAGGGCTACACCTTC
CDR3: CSARGVLGGAEGYTF

D: -
J: TRBJ2-1
V: TRBV2
size: few
DNA: TGTGCCAGCATCCTAGTCCACTCCTACAATGAGCAGTTCTTC
CDR3: CASILVHSYNEQFF

D: -
J: TRBJ2-4
V: TRBV12-3/TRBV12-4
size: -
DNA: TGTGCCAGCAGTTACAGGGCCGTAGCCAAAAACATTCAGTACTTC
CDR3: CASSYRAVAKNIQYF

D: -
J: TRBJ2-7
V: TRBV6-2/TRBV6-3
size: few
DNA: TGTGCCAGCAGTTACCTGGGTTACTCCTACGAGCAGTACTTC
CDR3: CASSYLGYSYEQYF

D: -
J: TRBJ2-7
V: TRBV7-9
size: -
DNA: TGTGCCAGCAGCCCCAACCTCGGACAACTCTACGAGCAGTACTTC
CDR3: CASSPNLGQLYEQYF

D: TRBD1
J: TRBJ2-3
V: TRBV5-6
size: -
DNA: TGTGCCAGCAGCTTGGGTAGGGGGCTGTTTAGAGATACGCAGTATTTT
CDR3: CASSLGRGLFRDTQYF

D: -
J: TRBJ1-4
V: TRBV3-1
size: -
DNA: TGTGCCAGCAGCCGAGCCGGGACGGGGAATGAAAAACTGTTTTTT
CDR3: CASSRAGTGNEKLFF

D: TRBD2
J: TRBJ2-7
V: TRBV2
size: -
DNA: TGTGCCAGCCGAAGGAGGACTAGCGACCCTTACGAGCAGTACTTC
CDR3: CASRRRTSDPYEQYF

D: -
J: TRBJ2-5
V: TRBV2
size: -
DNA: TGTGCCAGCACCCCAAGGTCCGTCCAAGAGACCCAGTACTTC
CDR3: CASTPRSVQETQYF

D: -
J: TRBJ2-1
V: TRBV12-3/TRBV12-4
size: few
DNA: TGTGCCAGCAGTTTAGGGCTGGTGGGTGAGCAGTTCTTC
CDR3: CASSLGLVGEQFF